This entry lists 27 T cell receptor beta chains sequenced from one sample in a study of blood T cell repertoires in COVID-19. The repertoire was sequenced with immunoSEQ multiplex PCR; TCRdb's copy has only in-frame clones and lacks some. The sample contains 200,000 to 250,000 clones, roughly nine tenths of which appear only once. The sample comprised peripheral blood. Source of these receptors: a man between 60 and 75 years old who had recovered from COVID-19.

V usage is TRBV28 and J usage is TRBJ1-2; 8 bases are a match to TRBD1. The V segment lost 6 bases and the J segment 8 bases; nucleotides outside the gene matches: 5. Germline V gives CDR1 MDHEN, CDR2 SYDVKM. The CDR3 contains 12 residues. The CDR3 region is CASSAGGRGYTF. The CDR3 nucleotides read TGTGCCAGCAGCGCAGGGGGCAGGGGCTACACCTTC.

The genes are TRBV5-1 and TRBJ1-6; TRBD1 agrees at 8 bases. Trimming cost V 2 bases and J 8 bases; bases outside gene matches: 3. This CDR3 comprises 14 residues. CDR1 and CDR2 from the germline V gene are SGHRS and YFSETQ. The CDR3 nucleotides are TGCGCCAGCAGCTTAGGACAGGGTGATTCACCCCTCCACTTT. Its translation: CASSLGQGDSPLHF.

The chain combines TRBV19 with TRBJ2-5; 11 bases are a match to TRBD2. The length of the CDR3 is 17 residues. Per the germline V gene, CDR1 is LNHDA and CDR2 is SQIVND (reference sequence). Trimming removed 5 bases from V and 5 bases from J; junction bases left unmatched: 13. CDR3 in DNA: TGTGCCAGTAGTCCCCTCCTAGCGGGAGGCGGTGGGGAGACCCAGTACTTC. This translates into CASSPLLAGGGGETQYF. Full variable domain (outside the CDR3, taken from reference TRBV19 and TRBJ2-5): DGGITQSPKYLFRKEGQNVTLSCEQNLNHDAMYWYRQDPGQGLRLIYYSQIVNDFQKGDIAEGYSVSREKKESFPLTVTSAQKNPTAFYLCASSPLLAGGGGETQYFGPGTRLLVL.

The chain employs TRBV10-3 and TRBJ2-3; D remains ambiguous. The V end lost 8 bases, the J end lost 0 bases, and 9 bases lay between the germline ends. The CDR3 has 13 amino acids. Germline assignment: CDR1 ENHRY and CDR2 SYGVKD. CDR3 coding DNA: TGTGCCATCGGAGACTCTAGCACAGATACGCAGTATTTT. This gives the protein CAIGDSSTDTQYF.

The rearrangement joins TRBV7-2 to TRBJ1-1; possibly TRBD1 for D (5 bases). The CDR3 sequence is 14 residues long. Trimming stripped 7 bases from V and 5 bases from J, with 17 bases between. CDR1 and CDR2 (germline): SGHTA, FQGNSA. The CDR3 spells CASIIRGRATEAFF. CDR3 coding DNA: TGTGCCAGCATCATACGAGGCAGGGCGACTGAAGCTTTCTTT.

V gene TRBV5-1 combines with J gene TRBJ1-1; the D is unclear. The germline V gene encodes CDR1 SGHRS and CDR2 YFSETQ. Trimming took 2 bases from V and 4 from J, leaving 9 bases between them. The CDR3 runs to 13 residues. This chain's CDR3 is CASSLPGSTEAFF. Written as DNA, the CDR3 is TGCGCCAGCAGCTTACCGGGGAGCACTGAAGCTTTCTTT.

This chain links TRBV5-5 with TRBJ2-3; 7 bases fit TRBD2. The CDR3 has 16 residues. Germline lookup yields CDR1 SGHKS and CDR2 YYEKEE (reference sequence). The J segment lost 0 bases and the V segment lost 5 bases, leaving 9 bases of the junction unmatched. The CDR3 sequence is CASRTRGGSSTDTQYF. The DNA for the CDR3 is TGTGCCAGCAGGACTCGCGGGGGATCTAGCACAGATACGCAGTATTTT.

The rearrangement uses TRBV5-4 and TRBJ1-2; unclear D gene. CDR3 length: 14 amino acids. Between the trimmed V and J ends, which lost 0 bases and 4 bases, there was a span of 10 bases. Germline V gives CDR1 SGHNT, CDR2 YYREEE (reference sequence). The CDR3 coding sequence is TGTGCCAGCAGCTTGGAGGCGGTTGGCTATGGCTACACCTTC. It translates to CASSLEAVGYGYTF.

The chain recombines TRBV3-1 (or the pseudogene TRBV3-2) with TRBJ2-3, with D tentatively TRBD2 (5 bases). The V and J ends lost 0 bases and 8 bases respectively, with 12 bases between them. Germline CDR1 LGHDT, CDR2 YNNKEL (reference sequence). The CDR3 contains 14 residues. The CDR3, as DNA: TGTGCCAGCAGCCAAGACCTAGCTTCGGGTACGCAGTATTTT. Its translation is CASSQDLASGTQYF.

The chain employs TRBV27 and TRBJ1-5, with D tentatively TRBD1 (5 bases). Germline V gives CDR1 MNHEY, CDR2 SMNVEV (reference sequence). V dropped 5 bases and J dropped 6 bases, with 14 bases sitting between them. The length of the CDR3 is 14 residues. CDR3 loop: CASSPAGLGQPQHF. In DNA, the CDR3 is TGTGCCAGCAGTCCTGCAGGGCTGGGTCAGCCCCAGCATTTT.

This chain connects TRBV10-3 to TRBJ2-1, with 10 bases aligning to TRBD2. Unmatched junction bases numbered 9, after V lost 6 bases and J lost 1 base. Per the germline V gene, CDR1 is ENHRY and CDR2 is SYGVKD. The CDR3 runs to 17 residues. CDR3 bases: TGTGCCATCAGCTTAACTAGCGGGGCGTCATCCTACAATGAGCAGTTCTTC. It is translated as CAISLTSGASSYNEQFF.

V usage is TRBV4-1 and J usage is TRBJ2-2; a weak D match, TRBD2 (5 bases). This CDR3 contains 16 residues. Germline V gives CDR1 MGHRA, CDR2 YSYEKL. V lost 0 bases, J lost 3 bases, and 11 bases lay in between. The CDR3: CASSQDRSGYTGELFF. The CDR3 region has the DNA TGCGCCAGCAGCCAAGATCGAAGCGGATACACCGGGGAGCTGTTTTTT.

In this sample, this clone turned up once. The genes are TRBV5-1 and TRBJ1-1; D gene unclear. V lost 0 bases to trimming and J lost 4 bases, with 10 bases between them. Germline lookup yields CDR1 SGHRS and CDR2 YFSETQ. CDR3 length: 14 residues. The CDR3 here is CASSLASGSTEAFF. The CDR3 bases are TGCGCCAGCAGCTTGGCTAGTGGGAGCACTGAAGCTTTCTTT.

The rearrangement uses TRBV25-1 and TRBJ1-3, with D unclear. The germline gives CDR1 MGHDK, CDR2 SYGVNS. The ends were cut back, 3 bases at V and 2 bases at J, with 11 bases in the middle. The CDR3 loop spans 15 amino acids. CDR3 DNA sequence: TGTGCCAGCAGTGATTATGGCAGAACTGGAAACACCATATATTTT. Its translation is CASSDYGRTGNTIYF.

The chain recombines TRBV6-6 with TRBJ2-5, with TRBD1 matching 10 bases. The CDR3 spans 15 residues. Trimming at V came to 4 bases and at J to 2 bases, leaving 4 bases not matched to a gene. Per the germline V gene, CDR1 is MNHNY and CDR2 is SVGAGI (reference sequence). The CDR3 reads CASSLGQGRQETQYF. In DNA form, the CDR3 reads TGTGCCAGCAGTTTGGGACAGGGGCGACAAGAGACCCAGTACTTC.

CDR3 coding DNA: TGTGCCAGCAGCCCGGGACAGGGGACTCTTAGCAATCAGCCCCAGCATTTT. Translated: CASSPGQGTLSNQPQHF. J is TRBJ1-5 and V is TRBV3-1 (or the pseudogene TRBV3-2); TRBD1 matches 10 bases. The V gene's germline CDR1 is LGHDT and CDR2 YNNKEL (reference sequence). The CDR3 contains 17 residues. The V gene end was trimmed by 4 bases and the J gene end by 0 bases; junction bases not matched to a gene: 6.

V gene TRBV14 combines with J gene TRBJ2-5; 8 bases line up with TRBD1. The CDR3 is made up of 15 amino acids. With 4 bases clipped from V and 5 bases from J, the junction kept 9 bases outside the gene matches. Germline CDR1 is SGHDN and CDR2 is FVKESK. CDR3 DNA sequence: TGTGCCAGCAGCCTCCTAGGACAGGGCCAGGAGACCCAGTACTTC. Its protein is CASSLLGQGQETQYF.

CDR3 DNA: TGTGCCGGCCGGGACAGGACAAACTATGGCTACACCTTC. It yields the protein CAGRDRTNYGYTF. The chain couples TRBV19 to TRBJ1-2; TRBD1 matches at 8 bases. V gave up 11 bases and J gave up 2 bases; unmatched junction bases: 7. CDR3 length: 13 amino acids. Germline CDR1 and CDR2: LNHDA and SQIVND (reference sequence).

The chain links TRBV11-2 to TRBJ2-7; 13 bases are shared with TRBD2. Trimming at V came to 5 bases and at J to 6 bases, leaving 10 bases not matched to a gene. CDR3 length: 16 amino acids. The germline gives CDR1 SGHAT, CDR2 FQNNGV. The CDR3 spells CASSPRRLAGGAEQYF. The CDR3 nucleotides read TGTGCCAGCAGCCCCCGGAGACTAGCGGGAGGAGCCGAGCAGTACTTC.

The V and J genes are TRBV18 and TRBJ2-1, with 11 bases fitting TRBD2. The germline gives CDR1 KGHSH, CDR2 LQKENI. The CDR3 is made up of 16 amino acids. Germline trimming cut 0 bases from V and 7 bases from J; bases unmatched to any gene: 5. The CDR3 bases are TGTGCCAGCTCACCACCGAAGAGACTAGCGGGAAATGAGCAGTTCTTC. This sequence encodes CASSPPKRLAGNEQFF.

The chain joins TRBV6-4 to TRBJ1-1, with D tentatively TRBD1 (5 bases). The CDR3 totals 13 residues. Trimming removed 6 bases from V and 2 bases from J, with 10 bases in between. The germline gives CDR1 MRHNA, CDR2 SNTAGT. CDR3 residues: CASRTEPNTEAFF. The CDR3 coding sequence is TGTGCCAGCAGGACAGAGCCTAACACTGAAGCTTTCTTT.

The chain links TRBV10-3 to TRBJ2-7; D may be TRBD2 (7 bases). In germline, CDR1 is ENHRY, CDR2 SYGVKD. The CDR3 consists of 15 residues. The V and J ends lost 5 bases and 1 base respectively, with 15 bases between them. This chain's CDR3 is CAISSGGRVSYEQYF. The CDR3 nucleotides read TGTGCCATCAGTTCCGGGGGGCGGGTTTCCTACGAGCAGTACTTC.

The chain has TRBV4-1 and TRBJ1-6; 7 positions agree with TRBD1. The CDR3 is 17 residues long. The germline gives CDR1 MGHRA, CDR2 YSYEKL. With 3 bases clipped from V and 0 bases from J, the junction kept 5 bases outside the gene matches. As DNA, the CDR3 is TGCGCCAGCAGCCACCCGGACAGGAGCTCCTATAATTCACCCCTCCACTTT. Amino acids: CASSHPDRSSYNSPLHF.

The chain combines TRBV4-1 with TRBJ1-4, with TRBD1 matching 9 bases. V lost 3 bases and J lost 3; bases outside the gene matches: 8. CDR3 size: 17 residues. Germline V gene data show CDR1 as MGHRA and CDR2 as YSYEKL. Written as DNA, the CDR3 is TGCGCCAGCAGCCAGTCCCGGGACAGGGTGGCTAATGAAAAACTGTTTTTT. Translating it yields CASSQSRDRVANEKLFF.

The chain uses TRBV18 and TRBJ1-1; TRBD1 agrees at 7 bases. This CDR3 comprises 15 residues. Per the germline V gene, CDR1 is KGHSH and CDR2 is LQKENI. V shed 3 bases and J 3 bases; nucleotides not matched to a gene: 7. CDR3: CASSPQGGRHTEAFF. The DNA for the CDR3 is TGTGCCAGCTCACCCCAGGGGGGTCGGCACACTGAAGCTTTCTTT.

This rearrangement joins TRBV2 to TRBJ2-5; the match to TRBD2 covers 16 bases. Germline V lookup: CDR1 SNHLY, CDR2 FYNNEI. The CDR3 sequence is 17 residues long. Trimming removed 3 bases from V and 1 base from J; junction bases left unmatched: 2. The CDR3 DNA follows: TGTGCCAGCAGTGAGGGGACTAGCGGGAGGGGCCAAGAGACCCAGTACTTC. It yields the protein CASSEGTSGRGQETQYF.

The chain has TRBV6-1 and TRBJ1-3; no clear D gene. This CDR3 has 15 residues. CDR1 is MNHNS, CDR2 SASEGT, per germline. V lost 2 bases and J lost 0, with 8 bases in between. The CDR3 here is CASSEFGGSGNTIYF. CDR3 nucleotide sequence: TGTGCCAGCAGTGAATTCGGAGGCTCTGGAAACACCATATATTTT.